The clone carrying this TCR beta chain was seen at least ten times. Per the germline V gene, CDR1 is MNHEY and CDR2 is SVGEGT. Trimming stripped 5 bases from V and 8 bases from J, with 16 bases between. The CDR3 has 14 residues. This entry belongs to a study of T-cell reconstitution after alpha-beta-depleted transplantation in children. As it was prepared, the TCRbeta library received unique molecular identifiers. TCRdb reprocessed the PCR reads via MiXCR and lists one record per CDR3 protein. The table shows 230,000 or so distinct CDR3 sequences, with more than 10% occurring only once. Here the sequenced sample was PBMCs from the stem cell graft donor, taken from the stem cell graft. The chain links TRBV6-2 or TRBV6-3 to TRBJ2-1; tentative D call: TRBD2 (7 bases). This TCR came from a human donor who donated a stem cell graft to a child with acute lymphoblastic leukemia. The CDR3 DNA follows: TGTGCCAGCAGTCTGCGAGGGGGGGATGATGAGCAGTTCTTC. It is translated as CASSLRGGDDEQFF.